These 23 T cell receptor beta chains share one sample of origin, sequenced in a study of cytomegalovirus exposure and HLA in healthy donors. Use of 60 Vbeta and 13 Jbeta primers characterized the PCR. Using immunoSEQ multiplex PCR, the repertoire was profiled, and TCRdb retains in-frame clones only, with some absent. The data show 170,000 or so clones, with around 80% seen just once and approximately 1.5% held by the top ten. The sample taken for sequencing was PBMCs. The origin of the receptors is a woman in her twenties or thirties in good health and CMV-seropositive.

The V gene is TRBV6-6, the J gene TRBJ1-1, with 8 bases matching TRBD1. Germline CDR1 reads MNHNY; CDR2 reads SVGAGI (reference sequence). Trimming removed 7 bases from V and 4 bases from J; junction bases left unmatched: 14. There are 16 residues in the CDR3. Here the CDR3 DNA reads TGTGCCAGCAACCTGGACAGGGCTCAACGGGGCACTGAAGCTTTCTTT. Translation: CASNLDRAQRGTEAFF.

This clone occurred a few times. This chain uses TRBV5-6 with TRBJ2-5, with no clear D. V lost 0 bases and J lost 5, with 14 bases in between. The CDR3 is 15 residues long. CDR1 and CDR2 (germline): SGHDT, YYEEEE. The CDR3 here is CASSLDGYGSETQYF. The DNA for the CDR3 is TGTGCCAGCAGCTTGGATGGGTACGGGTCTGAGACCCAGTACTTC.

In DNA, the CDR3 is TGTGCCAGTAGTATACCACAGGGCATTCAGTACTTC. It translates to CASSIPQGIQYF. The rearrangement links TRBV19 to TRBJ2-4; D is possibly TRBD1 (6 bases). V lost 2 bases and J lost 9, with 8 bases in between. Germline V lookup: CDR1 LNHDA, CDR2 SQIVND (reference sequence). CDR3 size: 12 residues.

The CDR3 nucleotides read TGCGCCAGCAGCCAAGAGAGGAACGTAATCTACGAGCAGTACTTC. Amino acid sequence: CASSQERNVIYEQYF. V and J are TRBV4-1 and TRBJ2-7; D is ambiguous. The CDR3 is 15 amino acids. The germline V and J ends were trimmed by 0 bases and 3 bases, with 12 bases remaining between them. Germline V CDR1 and CDR2: MGHRA, YSYEKL.

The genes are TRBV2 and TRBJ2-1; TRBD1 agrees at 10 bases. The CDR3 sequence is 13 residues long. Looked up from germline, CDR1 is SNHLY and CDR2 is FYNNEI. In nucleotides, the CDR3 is TGTGCAAAGCTGTGGGACAGGGGTGGTGAGCAGTTCTTC. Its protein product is CAKLWDRGGEQFF.

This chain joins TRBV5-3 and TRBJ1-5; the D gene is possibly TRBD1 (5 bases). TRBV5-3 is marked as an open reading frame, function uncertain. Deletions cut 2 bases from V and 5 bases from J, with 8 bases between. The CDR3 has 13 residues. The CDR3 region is CARSFGGDQPQHF. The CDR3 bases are TGTGCCAGAAGCTTCGGGGGGGATCAGCCCCAGCATTTT.

The CDR3, as DNA: TGTGCCAGCAGACCCGGGTCATTTAACTATGGCTACACCTTC. Its protein is CASRPGSFNYGYTF. The V gene is TRBV6-5, the J gene TRBJ1-2; D gene ambiguous. The germline V and J ends were trimmed by 6 bases and 1 base, with 12 bases remaining between them. The CDR3 consists of 14 residues. Germline lookup yields CDR1 MNHEY and CDR2 SVGAGI.

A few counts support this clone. The CDR3 DNA sequence: TGCGCCAGCAGCCAAGGGGGGGAATTTGGGACCCAGTACTTC. Translated, it gives CASSQGGEFGTQYF. The chain recombines TRBV4-1 with TRBJ2-5; tentative D call: TRBD2 (6 bases). This CDR3 contains 14 residues. CDR1 is MGHRA, CDR2 YSYEKL, per germline. The V end was cut by 1 base, the J end by 7 bases, with 13 bases between.

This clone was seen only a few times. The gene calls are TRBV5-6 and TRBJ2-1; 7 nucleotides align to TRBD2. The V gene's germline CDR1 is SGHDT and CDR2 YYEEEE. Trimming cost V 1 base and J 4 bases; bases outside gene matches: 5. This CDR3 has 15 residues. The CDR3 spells CASSLRLADYNEQFF. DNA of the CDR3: TGTGCCAGCAGCTTGAGGCTAGCGGATTACAATGAGCAGTTCTTC.

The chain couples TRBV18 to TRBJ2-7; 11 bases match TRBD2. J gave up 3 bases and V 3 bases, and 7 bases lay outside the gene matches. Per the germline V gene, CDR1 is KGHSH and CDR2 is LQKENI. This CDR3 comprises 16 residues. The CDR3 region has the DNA TGTGCCAGCTCACCCCCGGGACTAGCGGAAAACTACGAGCAGTACTTC. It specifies CASSPPGLAENYEQYF.

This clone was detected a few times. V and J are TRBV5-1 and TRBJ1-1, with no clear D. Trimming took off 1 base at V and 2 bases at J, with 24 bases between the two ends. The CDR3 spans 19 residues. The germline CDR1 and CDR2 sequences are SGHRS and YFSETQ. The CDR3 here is CASSLPRRTGSPSNTEAFF. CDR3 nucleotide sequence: TGCGCCAGCAGCTTGCCCCGGAGGACGGGGTCTCCTTCTAACACTGAAGCTTTCTTT.

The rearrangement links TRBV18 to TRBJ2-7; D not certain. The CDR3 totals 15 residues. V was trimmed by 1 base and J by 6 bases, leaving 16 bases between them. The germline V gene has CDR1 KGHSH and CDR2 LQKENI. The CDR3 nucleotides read TGTGCCAGCTCACCACTGATGGATAGCTTGGGCGAGCAGTACTTC. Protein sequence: CASSPLMDSLGEQYF. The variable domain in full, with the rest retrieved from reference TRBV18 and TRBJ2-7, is NAGVMQNPRHLVRRRGQEARLRCSPMKGHSHVYWYRQLPEEGLKFMVYLQKENIIDESGMPKERFSAEFPKEGPSILRIQQVVRGDSAAYFCASSPLMDSLGEQYFGPGTRLTVT.

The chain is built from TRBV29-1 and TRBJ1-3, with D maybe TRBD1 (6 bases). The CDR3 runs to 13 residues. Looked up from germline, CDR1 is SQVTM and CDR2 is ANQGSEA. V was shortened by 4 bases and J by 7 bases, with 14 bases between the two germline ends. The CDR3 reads CSVGGSQGNTIYF. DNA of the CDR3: TGCAGCGTTGGGGGGAGCCAGGGGAACACCATATATTTT.

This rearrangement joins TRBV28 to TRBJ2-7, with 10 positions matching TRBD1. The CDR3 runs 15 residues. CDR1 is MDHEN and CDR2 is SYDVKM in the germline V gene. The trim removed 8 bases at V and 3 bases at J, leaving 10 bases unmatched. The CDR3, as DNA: TGTGCCAGCCTCGAATCCGGGACAGGGGACTACGAGCAGTACTTC. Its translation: CASLESGTGDYEQYF.

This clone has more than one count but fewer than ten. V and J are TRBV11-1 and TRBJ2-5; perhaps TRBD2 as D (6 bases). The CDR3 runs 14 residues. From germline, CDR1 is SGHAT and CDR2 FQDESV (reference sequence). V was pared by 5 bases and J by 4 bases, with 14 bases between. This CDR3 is CASSIWRGRETQYF. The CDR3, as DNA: TGTGCCAGCAGCATTTGGAGGGGCCGAGAGACCCAGTACTTC.

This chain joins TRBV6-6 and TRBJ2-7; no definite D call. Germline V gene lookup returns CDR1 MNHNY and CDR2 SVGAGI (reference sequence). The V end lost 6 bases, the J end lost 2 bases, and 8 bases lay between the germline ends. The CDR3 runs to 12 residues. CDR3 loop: CASRTDTYEQYF. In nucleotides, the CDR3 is TGTGCCAGCAGAACAGATACCTACGAGCAGTACTTC.

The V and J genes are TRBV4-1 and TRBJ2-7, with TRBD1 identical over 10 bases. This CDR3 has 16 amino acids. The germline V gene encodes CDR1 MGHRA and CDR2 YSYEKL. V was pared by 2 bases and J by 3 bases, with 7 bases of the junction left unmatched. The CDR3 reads CASSQLPGQGYYEQYF. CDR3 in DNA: TGCGCCAGCAGCCAACTTCCGGGACAGGGGTACTACGAGCAGTACTTC.

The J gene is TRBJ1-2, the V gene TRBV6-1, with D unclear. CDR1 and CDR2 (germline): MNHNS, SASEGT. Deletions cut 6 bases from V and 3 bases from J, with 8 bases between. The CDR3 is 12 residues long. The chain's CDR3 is CASRTAYYGYTF. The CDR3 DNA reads TGTGCCAGCAGGACTGCTTACTATGGCTACACCTTC.

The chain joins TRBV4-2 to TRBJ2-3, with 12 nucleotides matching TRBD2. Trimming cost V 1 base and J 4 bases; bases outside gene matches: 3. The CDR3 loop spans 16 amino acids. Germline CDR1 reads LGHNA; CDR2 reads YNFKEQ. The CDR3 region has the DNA TGTGCCAGCAGCCAAGCCCTAGCGGGAGGGCCAGATACGCAGTATTTT. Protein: CASSQALAGGPDTQYF.

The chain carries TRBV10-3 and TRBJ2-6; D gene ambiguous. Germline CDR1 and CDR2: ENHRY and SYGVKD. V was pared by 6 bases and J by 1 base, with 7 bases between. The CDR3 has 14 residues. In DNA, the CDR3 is TGTGCCATCAGGCGGCAATCTGGGGCCAACGTCCTGACTTTC. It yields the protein CAIRRQSGANVLTF.

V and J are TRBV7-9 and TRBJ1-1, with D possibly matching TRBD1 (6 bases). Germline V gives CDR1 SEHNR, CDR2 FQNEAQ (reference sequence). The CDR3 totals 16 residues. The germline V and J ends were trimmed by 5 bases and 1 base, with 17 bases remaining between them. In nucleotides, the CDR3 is TGTGCCAGCAGCCCTGGTACCGGGACACCGAACACTGAAGCTTTCTTT. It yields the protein CASSPGTGTPNTEAFF.

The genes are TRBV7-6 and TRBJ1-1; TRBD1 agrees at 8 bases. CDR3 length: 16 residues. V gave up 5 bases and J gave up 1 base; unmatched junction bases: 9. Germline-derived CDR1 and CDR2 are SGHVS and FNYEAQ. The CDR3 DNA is TGTGCCAGCAGCCGTCCCGGGACAGGTGGGAACACTGAAGCTTTCTTT. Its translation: CASSRPGTGGNTEAFF.

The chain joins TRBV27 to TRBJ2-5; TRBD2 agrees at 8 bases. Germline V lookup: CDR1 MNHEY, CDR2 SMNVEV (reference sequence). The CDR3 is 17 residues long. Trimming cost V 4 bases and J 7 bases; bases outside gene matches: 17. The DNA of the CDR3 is TGTGCCAGCAGTTCGGCCGGGACTAGTTATGCCAAGGGGACCCAGTACTTC. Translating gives CASSSAGTSYAKGTQYF.